This T cell receptor (beta chain) was sequenced in a study of T cells in tuberculosis. The V end lost 9 bases, the J end lost 2 bases, and 8 bases lay between the germline ends. Germline values: CDR1 SGHDN, CDR2 FVKESK. The CDR3 is 12 residues long. The method was immunoSEQ multiplex PCR; TCRdb's version includes in-frame clones alone and lacks a portion of them. The repertoire has 47,000 or so clones, around 96% of them found once; the top ten carry 1.4%. As for time point: new active TB diagnosis, blood taken before or within 7 days of starting treatment. The sequencing here drew on PBMCs, taken at tuberculosis diagnosis. The receptor's source is an adult with tuberculosis. The chain carries TRBV14 and TRBJ1-3; D call uncertain. As DNA, the CDR3 is TGTGCCAGTTACGGGGCTGGAAACACCATATATTTT. This codes for CASYGAGNTIYF.